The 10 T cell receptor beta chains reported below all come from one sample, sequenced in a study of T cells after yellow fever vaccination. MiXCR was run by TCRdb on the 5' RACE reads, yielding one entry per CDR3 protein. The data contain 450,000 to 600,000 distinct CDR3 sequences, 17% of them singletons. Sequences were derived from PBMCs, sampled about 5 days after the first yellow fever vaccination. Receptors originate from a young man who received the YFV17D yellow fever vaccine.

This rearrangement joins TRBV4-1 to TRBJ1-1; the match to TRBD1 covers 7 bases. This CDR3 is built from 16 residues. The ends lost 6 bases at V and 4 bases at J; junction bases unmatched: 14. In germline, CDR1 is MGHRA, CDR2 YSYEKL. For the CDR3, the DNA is TGCGCCAGCAGGCATGGCCCCGGACAGGTCCGCACTGAAGCTTTCTTT. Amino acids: CASRHGPGQVRTEAFF.

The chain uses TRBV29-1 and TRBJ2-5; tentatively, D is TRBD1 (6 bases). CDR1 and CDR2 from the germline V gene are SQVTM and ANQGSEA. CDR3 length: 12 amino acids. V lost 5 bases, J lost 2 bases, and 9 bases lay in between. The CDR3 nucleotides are TGCAGCGTTCGGGACACACAAGAGACCCAGTACTTC. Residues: CSVRDTQETQYF.

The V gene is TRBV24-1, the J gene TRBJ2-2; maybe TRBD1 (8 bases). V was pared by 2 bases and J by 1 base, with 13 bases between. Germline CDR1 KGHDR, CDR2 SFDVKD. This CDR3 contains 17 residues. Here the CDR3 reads CATSDSAGQVNTGELFF. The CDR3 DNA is TGTGCCACCAGTGATTCAGCGGGACAGGTGAACACCGGGGAGCTGTTTTTT.

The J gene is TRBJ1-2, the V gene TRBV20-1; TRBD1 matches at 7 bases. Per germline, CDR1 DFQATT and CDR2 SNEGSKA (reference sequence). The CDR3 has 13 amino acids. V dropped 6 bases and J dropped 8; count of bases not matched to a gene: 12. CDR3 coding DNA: TGCAGTGCCAAGCCGATAGGGGGCCGAGGCTACACCTTC. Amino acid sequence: CSAKPIGGRGYTF.

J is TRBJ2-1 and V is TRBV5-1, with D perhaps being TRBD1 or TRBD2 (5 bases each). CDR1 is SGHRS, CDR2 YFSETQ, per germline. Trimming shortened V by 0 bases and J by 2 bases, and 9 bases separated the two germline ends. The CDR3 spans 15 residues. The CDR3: CASSLAGPPYNEQFF. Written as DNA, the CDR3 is TGCGCCAGCAGCTTGGCGGGGCCCCCCTACAATGAGCAGTTCTTC.

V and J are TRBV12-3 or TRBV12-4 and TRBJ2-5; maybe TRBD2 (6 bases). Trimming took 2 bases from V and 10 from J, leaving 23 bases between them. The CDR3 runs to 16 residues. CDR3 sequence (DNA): TGTGCCAGCAGTTTATTGGGCGGGGTTCCCCCGGGGGACCAGTACTTC. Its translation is CASSLLGGVPPGDQYF.

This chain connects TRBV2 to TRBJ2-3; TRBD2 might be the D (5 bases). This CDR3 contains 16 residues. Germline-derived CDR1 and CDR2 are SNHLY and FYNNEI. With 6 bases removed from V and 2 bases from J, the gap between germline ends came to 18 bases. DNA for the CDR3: TGTGCCAGCAGCCCCTATGGGAGAGTGGACACAGATACGCAGTATTTT. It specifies CASSPYGRVDTDTQYF.

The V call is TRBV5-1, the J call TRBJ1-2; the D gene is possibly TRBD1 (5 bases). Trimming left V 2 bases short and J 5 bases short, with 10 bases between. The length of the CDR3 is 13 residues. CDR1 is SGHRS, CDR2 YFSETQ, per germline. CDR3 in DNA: TGCGCCAGCAGCTTTCAGGGTTATTATGGCTACACCTTC. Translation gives CASSFQGYYGYTF.

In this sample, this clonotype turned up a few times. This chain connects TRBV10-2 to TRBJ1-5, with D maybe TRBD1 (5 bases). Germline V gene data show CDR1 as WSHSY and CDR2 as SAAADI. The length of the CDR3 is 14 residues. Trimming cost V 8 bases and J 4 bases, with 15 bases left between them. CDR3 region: CASGGSMENQPQHF. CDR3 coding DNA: TGCGCCAGCGGGGGGTCGATGGAAAATCAGCCCCAGCATTTT.

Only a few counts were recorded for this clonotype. The CDR3 spells CASSRDRVSETQYF. CDR3 in DNA: TGTGCCAGCAGCCGGGACAGGGTCAGCGAGACCCAGTACTTC. This chain uses TRBV7-2 with TRBJ2-5; 9 bases are a match to TRBD1. The CDR3 is 14 residues long. Per germline, CDR1 SGHTA and CDR2 FQGNSA. Unmatched junction bases numbered 6, after V lost 5 bases and J lost 5 bases.